This record covers a single TCR beta chain. This CDR3 comprises 13 residues. The germline gives CDR1 MNHEY, CDR2 SVGAGI. V lost 7 bases to trimming and J lost 0 bases; unmatched junction nucleotides: 2. The data were obtained in a study of blood T cell repertoires in COVID-19. Overall study: Samples taken during acute and convalescent COVID-19 were collected in the United States, Italy and Spain. Sample material is recorded as cDNA or gDNA derived from T cells, B-cell-depleted T cells, or PBMCs.

Original processing notes: Nucleated cell counts were estimated from reference gene primer amplification. Here immunoSEQ multiplex PCR was the method, and the copy in TCRdb shows in-frame clones only, minus some. That table is the source of V, J and clone size, and D and trimming were worked out from the DNA. The profile shows 30,000 to 40,000 clones, more than 70% of them singletons. The sequencing sample was made of peripheral blood. The rearrangement joins TRBV6-5 to TRBJ1-1; 7 bases are a match to TRBD1. The TCR sequence derives from a human donor in a cohort sampled during active COVID-19. CDR3 sequence (DNA): TGTGCCAGCAAAGGACAGGTGAACACTGAAGCTTTCTTT. Protein: CASKGQVNTEAFF.